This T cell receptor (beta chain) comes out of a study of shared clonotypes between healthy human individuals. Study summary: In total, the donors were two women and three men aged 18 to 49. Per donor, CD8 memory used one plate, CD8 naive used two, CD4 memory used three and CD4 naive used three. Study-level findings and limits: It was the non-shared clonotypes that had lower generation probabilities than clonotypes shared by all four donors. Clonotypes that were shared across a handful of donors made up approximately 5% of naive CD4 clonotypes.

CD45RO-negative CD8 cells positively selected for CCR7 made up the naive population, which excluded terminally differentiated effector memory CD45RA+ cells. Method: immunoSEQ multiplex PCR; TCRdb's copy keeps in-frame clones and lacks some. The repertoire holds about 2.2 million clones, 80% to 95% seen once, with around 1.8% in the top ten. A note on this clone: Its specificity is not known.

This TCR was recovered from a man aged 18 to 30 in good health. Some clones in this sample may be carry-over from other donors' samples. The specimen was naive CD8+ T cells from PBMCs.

The CDR3 loop reads CASSLYPSGIGNGELFF. In DNA, the CDR3 is TGTGCCAGCAGTTTATACCCTAGCGGGATTGGGAACGGGGAGCTGTTTTTT. This chain uses TRBV27 with TRBJ2-2, with 9 bases fitting TRBD2. Germline V gene data show CDR1 as MNHEY and CDR2 as SMNVEV (reference sequence). The CDR3 totals 17 residues. The V segment lost 1 base and the J segment 7 bases; nucleotides outside the gene matches: 10.